One sample yielded the 17 T cell receptor beta chains listed below, sequenced in a study of OX40 agonist ivuxolimab in advanced cancers. The table came from immunoSEQ multiplex PCR; TCRdb's copy has only in-frame clones and leaves some out. The sample yields about 72,000 clones, over 75% seen once. Sequencing used CD4+ or CD8+ T cells sorted from blood, obtained in a trial of the OX40 agonist ivuxolimab. The receptors come from an adult with an advanced solid tumor such as melanoma, head and neck, liver or kidney cancer.

This chain uses TRBV14 with TRBJ2-5; D not certain. Between the trimmed V and J ends, which lost 0 bases and 5 bases, there was a span of 7 bases. The germline V gene has CDR1 SGHDN and CDR2 FVKESK. CDR3 length: 13 amino acids. This CDR3 reads CASSQDFVETQYF. The CDR3 DNA follows: TGTGCCAGCAGCCAAGATTTTGTGGAGACCCAGTACTTC.

The chain links TRBV9 to TRBJ1-4; perhaps TRBD1 as D (6 bases). The length of the CDR3 is 14 residues. CDR1 and CDR2 (germline): SGDLS, YYNGEE. Trimming took off 3 bases at V and 8 bases at J, with 14 bases between the two ends. The CDR3 region has the DNA TGTGCCAGCAGCGAGGGACATAGGGGCGAAAAACTGTTTTTT. Translation gives CASSEGHRGEKLFF.

The chain has TRBV5-1 and TRBJ1-1; D gene unclear. V lost 8 bases and J 1 base, leaving 12 bases between the germline ends. This CDR3 comprises 13 residues. From germline, CDR1 is SGHRS and CDR2 YFSETQ. CDR3 amino acids: CASKPGTNTEAFF. CDR3 DNA sequence: TGCGCCAGTAAGCCGGGAACGAACACTGAAGCTTTCTTT. Full variable domain (outside the CDR3, taken from reference TRBV5-1 and TRBJ1-1): KAGVTQTPRYLIKTRGQQVTLSCSPISGHRSVSWYQQTPGQGLQFLFEYFSETQRNKGNFPGRFSGRQFSNSRSEMNVSTLELGDSALYLCASKPGTNTEAFFGQGTRLTVV.

The V and J genes are TRBV2 and TRBJ2-1, with no clear D. The germline V gene encodes CDR1 SNHLY and CDR2 FYNNEI. The germline V and J ends were trimmed by 8 bases and 4 bases, with 12 bases remaining between them. The CDR3 is made up of 13 amino acids. The DNA for the CDR3 is TGTGCCAGCTGTCTCGAAAAGTACAATGAGCAGTTCTTC. Its protein product is CASCLEKYNEQFF.

J is TRBJ2-5 and V is TRBV6-5, with 10 bases lining up with TRBD1. The CDR3 runs to 14 residues. Losses at the gene ends were 5 bases for V and 5 bases for J; bases not matched to a gene: 5. Germline V CDR1 and CDR2: MNHEY, SVGAGI. The CDR3: CASSGQGVGETQYF. CDR3 nucleotide sequence: TGTGCCAGCAGTGGACAGGGGGTGGGGGAGACCCAGTACTTC.

Only a few counts were recorded for this clone. The CDR3 DNA reads as TGTGCCAGCAGCTTCCGGACAGGGGAAGCTTTCTTT. Protein: CASSFRTGEAFF. The V gene is TRBV5-6, the J gene TRBJ1-1, with 8 bases identical to TRBD1. The CDR3 has 12 amino acids. Losses at the gene ends were 2 bases for V and 8 bases for J; bases not matched to a gene: 2. Germline CDR1 reads SGHDT; CDR2 reads YYEEEE.

This sequence joins TRBV11-2 and TRBJ1-2; 7 positions agree with TRBD1. This CDR3 has 14 amino acids. V lost 5 bases to trimming and J lost 1 base; unmatched junction nucleotides: 4. Germline V gene sequence: CDR1 SGHAT, CDR2 FQNNGV. The CDR3 reads CASSPDRINYGYTF. The CDR3 region has the DNA TGTGCCAGCAGCCCGGACAGGATTAACTATGGCTACACCTTC.

This chain joins TRBV6-1 and TRBJ1-5; D uncertain. This CDR3 comprises 15 residues. From germline, CDR1 is MNHNS and CDR2 SASEGT. The V end was cut by 2 bases, the J end by 6 bases, with 14 bases between. DNA for the CDR3: TGTGCCAGCAGTGAATCGGCAGGAGACGGTCAGCCCCAGCATTTT. Protein sequence: CASSESAGDGQPQHF.

This chain joins TRBV29-1 and TRBJ2-2; 8 bases line up with TRBD1. CDR3 length: 13 residues. V trimming: 4 bases; J trimming: 7 bases; junction bases outside the gene matches: 5. Germline V gives CDR1 SQVTM, CDR2 ANQGSEA. The CDR3 spells CSVVQGAGGELFF. Here the CDR3 DNA reads TGCAGCGTTGTTCAGGGGGCAGGCGGGGAGCTGTTTTTT.

V and J are TRBV27 and TRBJ1-2; TRBD1 agrees at 10 bases. V gave up 5 bases and J gave up 8 bases; unmatched junction bases: 8. This CDR3 has 14 residues. CDR1 MNHEY and CDR2 SMNVEV come from the germline V gene (reference sequence). The CDR3 bases are TGTGCCAGCAGTCAACTAATGACAGGGGGCGGCTACACCTTC. This encodes CASSQLMTGGGYTF.

The chain carries TRBV18 and TRBJ2-7, with 8 bases that match TRBD1. Germline V gene sequence: CDR1 KGHSH, CDR2 LQKENI. V shed 3 bases, J shed 6 bases, and the junction held 13 bases outside the gene matches. The CDR3 covers 16 residues. The DNA for the CDR3 is TGTGCCAGCTCACCTCTAATGCCAGGACAGGGAGGCGAGCAGTACTTC. Protein: CASSPLMPGQGGEQYF.

This clone was seen a single time. The J gene is TRBJ2-5, the V gene TRBV6-1; perhaps D is TRBD1 or TRBD2 (5 bases each). The ends were cut back, 3 bases at V and 5 bases at J, with 16 bases in the middle. CDR3 size: 15 residues. Per germline, CDR1 MNHNS and CDR2 SASEGT. DNA of the CDR3: TGTGCCAGCAGTGAGGGGACCGTAGCGTTTGAGACCCAGTACTTC. It translates to CASSEGTVAFETQYF.

This sequence joins TRBV28 and TRBJ1-5, with D perhaps matching TRBD1 (5 bases). The ends were cut back, 4 bases at V and 5 bases at J, with 15 bases in the middle. The CDR3 runs to 15 residues. Germline CDR1 and CDR2: MDHEN and SYDVKM. The CDR3 nucleotides are TGTGCCAGCAGTTCCTTCACAGGAGGCGATCAGCCCCAGCATTTT. This sequence encodes CASSSFTGGDQPQHF.

As DNA, the CDR3 is TGTGCCAGCAGCTTGACGACGACAGGGGGCTGGGGTGAAAAACTGTTTTTT. Its protein product is CASSLTTTGGWGEKLFF. The rearrangement joins TRBV5-6 to TRBJ1-4; 10 bases are a match to TRBD1. Losses at the gene ends were 1 base for V and 7 bases for J; bases not matched to a gene: 10. Per germline, CDR1 SGHDT and CDR2 YYEEEE. This CDR3 has 17 amino acids.

The chain couples TRBV6-1 to TRBJ1-2; D uncertain. V lost 10 bases to trimming and J lost 0 bases, with 12 bases between them. This CDR3 region has 13 residues. The germline V gene encodes CDR1 MNHNS and CDR2 SASEGT. CDR3 sequence reads: CATNRAPNYGYTF. CDR3 DNA sequence: TGTGCCACCAACAGAGCTCCTAACTATGGCTACACCTTC.

Worth noting for this clone: In the same sample, other DNA sequences code for this CDR3. The genes are TRBV5-1 and TRBJ2-5; D gene unclear. V lost 3 bases and J lost 1, with 1 base in between. CDR1 SGHRS and CDR2 YFSETQ come from the germline V gene. The CDR3 contains 11 residues. The CDR3, as DNA: TGCGCCAGCAGCTCCCAAGAGACCCAGTACTTC. It codes for CASSSQETQYF. The full variable domain, with the rest looked up from reference TRBV5-1 and TRBJ2-5, is KAGVTQTPRYLIKTRGQQVTLSCSPISGHRSVSWYQQTPGQGLQFLFEYFSETQRNKGNFPGRFSGRQFSNSRSEMNVSTLELGDSALYLCASSSQETQYFGPGTRLLVL.

The chain has TRBV5-6 and TRBJ2-7, with no clear D. Between the trimmed V and J ends, which lost 6 bases and 3 bases, there was a span of 13 bases. This CDR3 has 13 residues. The germline gives CDR1 SGHDT, CDR2 YYEEEE. The CDR3 sequence is CASTQRKYYEQYF. In nucleotides, the CDR3 is TGTGCCAGCACCCAACGGAAGTACTACGAGCAGTACTTC.